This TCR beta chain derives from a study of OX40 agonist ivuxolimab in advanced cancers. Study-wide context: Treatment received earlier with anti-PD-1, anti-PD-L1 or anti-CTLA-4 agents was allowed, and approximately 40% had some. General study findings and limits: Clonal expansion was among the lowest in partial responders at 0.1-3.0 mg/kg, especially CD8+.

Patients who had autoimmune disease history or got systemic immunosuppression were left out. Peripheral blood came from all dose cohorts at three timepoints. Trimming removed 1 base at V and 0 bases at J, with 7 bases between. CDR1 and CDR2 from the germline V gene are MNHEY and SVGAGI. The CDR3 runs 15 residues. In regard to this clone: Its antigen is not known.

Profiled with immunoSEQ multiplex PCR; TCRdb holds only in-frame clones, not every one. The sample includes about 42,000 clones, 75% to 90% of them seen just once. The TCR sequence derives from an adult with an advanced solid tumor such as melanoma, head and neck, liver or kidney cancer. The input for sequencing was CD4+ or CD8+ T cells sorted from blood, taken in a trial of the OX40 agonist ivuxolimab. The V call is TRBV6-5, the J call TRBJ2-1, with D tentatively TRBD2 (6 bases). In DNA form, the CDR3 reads TGTGCCAGCAGTTACTACGGGGGCTCCTACAATGAGCAGTTCTTC. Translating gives CASSYYGGSYNEQFF.